Listed here are 26 T cell receptor beta chains from one sample, sequenced in a study of cytomegalovirus exposure and HLA in healthy donors. Assay: immunoSEQ multiplex PCR; the TCRdb copy retains only in-frame clones and omits some. The sample holds about 120,000 clones; around 86% are singletons and the top ten take more than 1.5%. Sequencing was carried out using PBMCs. These TCRs come from a woman younger than 30 in good health and CMV-seronegative.

The chain links TRBV6-1 to TRBJ1-4; 9 bases fit TRBD1. This CDR3 contains 14 residues. From germline, CDR1 is MNHNS and CDR2 SASEGT. The V and J ends lost 2 bases and 11 bases, in that order; junction bases with no gene match: 6. This CDR3 reads CASSESTGGAKLFF. The CDR3 DNA sequence: TGTGCCAGCAGTGAAAGCACAGGGGGCGCCAAACTGTTTTTT.

This rearrangement joins TRBV7-2 to TRBJ2-1; 10 positions agree with TRBD2. CDR1 and CDR2 from the germline V gene are SGHTA and FQGNSA. The CDR3 is made up of 16 amino acids. Unmatched junction bases numbered 8, after V lost 2 bases and J lost 7 bases. This chain's CDR3 is CASSLRELAGVNEQFF. In DNA form, the CDR3 reads TGTGCCAGCAGCTTACGGGAGCTAGCGGGAGTGAATGAGCAGTTCTTC.

The chain is built from TRBV6-5 and TRBJ2-1; 7 nucleotides line up with TRBD2. Germline loops: CDR1 MNHEY, CDR2 SVGAGI. The CDR3 is 15 residues long. V gave up 7 bases and J gave up 4 bases; unmatched junction bases: 10. The CDR3 loop reads CASNKRASGYNEQFF. In DNA form, the CDR3 reads TGTGCCAGCAATAAACGCGCTAGCGGATACAATGAGCAGTTCTTC.

J is TRBJ2-1 and V is TRBV4-2; 7 nucleotides match TRBD2. V lost 0 bases, J lost 6 bases, and 8 bases stayed unmatched. The CDR3 sequence is 16 residues long. Germline V gene lookup returns CDR1 LGHNA and CDR2 YNFKEQ. CDR3 loop: CASSQDLAGDFNEQFF. The CDR3 nucleotides read TGTGCCAGCAGCCAAGATTTGGCGGGAGATTTCAATGAGCAGTTCTTC.

Concerning this clone itself: Because the CDR3's place on the DNA is in doubt, the DNA is left out and the CDR3 is given as listed by TCRdb. The V call is TRBV5-4, the J call TRBJ1-3; the table gives TRBD1 as D, unverified against the DNA. The CDR3 has 15 residues if both end residues are counted. Germline V gene lookup returns CDR1 SGHNT and CDR2 YYREEE (reference sequence). The CDR3 sequence: CASSFGPGNGNTIYF.

The chain joins TRBV18 to TRBJ2-1; weak D call: TRBD1 (5 bases). Trimming pared 2 bases from V and 6 bases from J, leaving 11 bases between. The CDR3 totals 14 residues. CDR1 and CDR2 (germline): KGHSH, LQKENI. The CDR3 protein is CASSPSPDINEQFF. As DNA, the CDR3 is TGTGCCAGCTCACCAAGTCCGGACATCAATGAGCAGTTCTTC.

This chain joins TRBV6-5 and TRBJ1-4, with 8 bases matching TRBD1. Germline V lookup: CDR1 MNHEY, CDR2 SVGAGI. There are 15 residues in the CDR3. V gave up 0 bases and J gave up 7 bases; unmatched junction bases: 4. CDR3: CASSYSGQVFEKLFF. CDR3 sequence (DNA): TGTGCCAGCAGTTACTCGGGACAGGTTTTTGAAAAACTGTTTTTT.

The J gene is TRBJ2-7, the V gene TRBV7-8; D ambiguous. The CDR3 totals 11 residues. V lost 2 bases and J lost 4, with 3 bases in between. The germline V gene has CDR1 SGHVS and CDR2 FQNEAQ. The CDR3 is CASSLRYEQYF. CDR3 coding DNA: TGTGCCAGCAGCTTACGGTACGAGCAGTACTTC.

This rearrangement joins TRBV9 to TRBJ2-2; 14 bases line up with TRBD2. The CDR3 is 17 residues long. V lost 4 bases and J lost 7; bases outside the gene matches: 9. CDR1 is SGDLS and CDR2 is YYNGEE in the germline V gene. Here the CDR3 reads CASSPTSGRAKVGELFF. In DNA, the CDR3 is TGTGCCAGCAGCCCGACTAGCGGGAGGGCCAAAGTCGGGGAGCTGTTTTTT.

This clone occurred once. The chain uses TRBV6-1 and TRBJ1-5; TRBD1 matches 9 bases. V was clipped by 8 bases and J by 6 bases; unmatched bases: 5. This CDR3 has 13 amino acids. Germline V gene data show CDR1 as MNHNS and CDR2 as SASEGT. CDR3 in amino acids: CASCRQGGQPQHF. CDR3 bases: TGTGCCAGCTGTAGACAGGGGGGTCAGCCCCAGCATTTT.

Comments on this clone: Germline is not matched at one junction end, which may reflect a read error. The rearrangement links TRBV7-2 to TRBJ2-5; D is unclear. This CDR3 spans 13 amino acids. CDR1 and CDR2 (germline): SGHTA, FQGNSA. The CDR3 reads CASSPHNQETQYF. CDR3 in DNA: TGTGCCAGCAGCCCCCACAACCAGGAGACCCAGTACTTC.

On this clone itself: Germline and junction disagree at one end, which may indicate a read error. The V gene is TRBV27, the J gene TRBJ1-2, with D perhaps TRBD1 (5 bases). The CDR3 spans 17 residues. CDR1 MNHEY and CDR2 SMNVEV come from the germline V gene (reference sequence). CDR3 loop: CAGSLSSLRGISYGYTF. The CDR3 DNA reads as TGTGCCGGCAGTTTATCGTCGTTAAGGGGAATCAGCTATGGCTACACCTTC.

This chain joins TRBV19 and TRBJ2-1; D is ambiguous. CDR1 is LNHDA, CDR2 SQIVND, per germline (reference sequence). V gave up 2 bases and J gave up 5 bases, with 10 bases separating them. The CDR3 covers 14 residues. CDR3 sequence: CASSINPYNNEQFF. The CDR3 DNA follows: TGTGCCAGTAGTATAAACCCTTACAACAATGAGCAGTTCTTC.

The rearrangement joins TRBV7-9 to TRBJ2-1; 8 bases are a match to TRBD2. Germline CDR1 SEHNR, CDR2 FQNEAQ (reference sequence). V was pared by 4 bases and J by 7 bases, with 12 bases of the junction left unmatched. The CDR3 covers 16 residues. DNA of the CDR3: TGTGCCAGCAGCTCCTATAGCGGGACCGTTCTGAATGAGCAGTTCTTC. It codes for CASSSYSGTVLNEQFF. Using reference TRBV7-9 and TRBJ2-1 for the parts outside the CDR3, the full variable domain is DTGVSQNPRHKITKRGQNVTFRCDPISEHNRLYWYRQTLGQGPEFLTYFQNEAQLEKSRLLSDRFSAERPKGSFSTLEIQRTEQGDSAMYLCASSSYSGTVLNEQFFGPGTRLTVL.

V usage is TRBV28 and J usage is TRBJ1-2, with TRBD1 matching 8 bases. CDR3 size: 14 residues. Germline V lookup: CDR1 MDHEN, CDR2 SYDVKM. The ends lost 5 bases at V and 7 bases at J; junction bases unmatched: 9. This CDR3 is CASSQGANRAGYTF. CDR3 coding DNA: TGTGCCAGCAGTCAGGGGGCGAACAGGGCTGGCTACACCTTC.

V and J are TRBV11-3 and TRBJ2-3, with 7 bases fitting TRBD1. This CDR3 region has 15 residues. With 3 bases clipped from V and 2 bases from J, the junction kept 5 bases outside the gene matches. In germline, CDR1 is SGHNT, CDR2 YENEEA. The CDR3 nucleotides are TGTGCCAGCAGCTTGAGACAGGGAGACACAGATACGCAGTATTTT. It codes for CASSLRQGDTDTQYF.

V usage is TRBV4-1 and J usage is TRBJ2-7, with TRBD2 matching over 13 bases. This CDR3 is 15 amino acids long. V was pared by 4 bases and J by 4 bases, with 4 bases of the junction left unmatched. In germline, CDR1 is MGHRA, CDR2 YSYEKL. The CDR3 sequence: CASSLLTSGRYEQYF. CDR3 nucleotides: TGCGCCAGCAGCCTTCTGACTAGCGGGAGGTACGAGCAGTACTTC.

This clone showed up just once. V usage is TRBV5-1 and J usage is TRBJ2-6, with D perhaps matching TRBD2 (6 bases). CDR3 size: 17 residues. Looked up from germline, CDR1 is SGHRS and CDR2 is YFSETQ. V lost 5 bases, J lost 2 bases, and 17 bases lay in between. DNA of the CDR3: TGCGCCAGCAGGCGGGGTTACCAAACCACTGGGGCCAACGTCCTGACTTTC. Its translation is CASRRGYQTTGANVLTF.

J is TRBJ2-5 and V is TRBV28, with D perhaps matching TRBD1 (5 bases). From germline, CDR1 is MDHEN and CDR2 SYDVKM. There are 18 residues in the CDR3. V lost 2 bases to trimming and J lost 0 bases, with 19 bases between them. DNA for the CDR3: TGTGCCAGCAGTTTAAGTTCTCGACAGACACAGGACCAAGAGACCCAGTACTTC. This gives the protein CASSLSSRQTQDQETQYF.

V and J are TRBV5-6 and TRBJ2-3, with TRBD2 matching 9 bases. The CDR3 contains 16 residues. The V segment lost 0 bases and the J segment 2 bases; nucleotides outside the gene matches: 4. Per germline, CDR1 SGHDT and CDR2 YYEEEE. CDR3 in amino acids: CASSLGIAGDTDTQYF. Written as DNA, the CDR3 is TGTGCCAGCAGCTTGGGGATAGCGGGAGACACAGATACGCAGTATTTT.

The chain has TRBV6-5 and TRBJ2-7; TRBD1 agrees at 7 bases. This CDR3 has 14 amino acids. CDR1 MNHEY and CDR2 SVGAGI come from the germline V gene. The ends lost 7 bases at V and 2 bases at J; junction bases unmatched: 8. The CDR3 here is CASTKQGRTYEQYF. DNA of the CDR3: TGTGCCAGCACTAAACAGGGGAGAACCTACGAGCAGTACTTC.

The rearrangement links TRBV7-6 to TRBJ2-1; 7 bases are shared with TRBD2. The V and J ends lost 1 base and 3 bases, in that order; junction bases with no gene match: 0. The germline gives CDR1 SGHVS, CDR2 FNYEAQ. The CDR3 has 14 residues. As DNA, the CDR3 is TGTGCCAGCAGCTTAGGCGGGAGCTACAATGAGCAGTTCTTC. Translating it yields CASSLGGSYNEQFF.

The V call is TRBV28, the J call TRBJ2-5; D uncertain. This CDR3 spans 11 amino acids. Per germline, CDR1 MDHEN and CDR2 SYDVKM. V gave up 5 bases and J gave up 4 bases, with 5 bases separating them. CDR3 region: CASSVRETQYF. The CDR3 bases are TGTGCCAGCAGTGTCCGAGAGACCCAGTACTTC.

This clone was found a few times. J is TRBJ2-7 and V is TRBV27; 9 positions match TRBD1. Germline V gene lookup returns CDR1 MNHEY and CDR2 SMNVEV (reference sequence). The CDR3 covers 14 residues. Germline trimming cut 6 bases from V and 4 bases from J; bases unmatched to any gene: 7. CDR3 sequence (DNA): TGTGCCAGCAGGCCATCGGACAGGGGTTACGAGCAGTACTTC. Translating gives CASRPSDRGYEQYF.

V usage is TRBV29-1 and J usage is TRBJ1-1; a possible D gene is TRBD1 (6 bases). Trimming removed 7 bases at V and 0 bases at J, with 15 bases between. This CDR3 comprises 14 residues. CDR1 and CDR2 from the germline V gene are SQVTM and ANQGSEA. CDR3 sequence: CSATVGALNTEAFF. The DNA of the CDR3 is TGCAGCGCCACAGTGGGGGCTCTGAACACTGAAGCTTTCTTT.

This chain connects TRBV5-4 to TRBJ2-3; 9 bases agree with TRBD2. This CDR3 is 17 amino acids long. Germline CDR1 is SGHNT and CDR2 is YYREEE (reference sequence). Losses at the gene ends were 4 bases for V and 6 bases for J; bases not matched to a gene: 15. This chain's CDR3 is CASSPMVGGRAYDTQYF. CDR3 bases: TGTGCCAGCAGCCCGATGGTAGGCGGGAGGGCCTACGATACGCAGTATTTT.